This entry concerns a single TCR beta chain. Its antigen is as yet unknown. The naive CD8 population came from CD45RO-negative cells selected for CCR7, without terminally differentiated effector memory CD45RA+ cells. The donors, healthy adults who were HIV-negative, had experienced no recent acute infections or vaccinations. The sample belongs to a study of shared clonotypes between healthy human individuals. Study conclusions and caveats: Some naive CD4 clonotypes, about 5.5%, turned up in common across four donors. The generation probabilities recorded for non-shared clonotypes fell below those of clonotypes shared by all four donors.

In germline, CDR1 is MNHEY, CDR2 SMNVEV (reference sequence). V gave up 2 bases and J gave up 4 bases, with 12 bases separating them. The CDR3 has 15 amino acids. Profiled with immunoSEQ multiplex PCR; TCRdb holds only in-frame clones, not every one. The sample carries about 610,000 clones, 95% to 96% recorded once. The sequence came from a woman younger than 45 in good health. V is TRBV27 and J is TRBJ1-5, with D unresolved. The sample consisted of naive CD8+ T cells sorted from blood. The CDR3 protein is CASSLMDGRNQPQHF. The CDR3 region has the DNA TGTGCCAGCAGTTTAATGGACGGAAGAAATCAGCCCCAGCATTTT.